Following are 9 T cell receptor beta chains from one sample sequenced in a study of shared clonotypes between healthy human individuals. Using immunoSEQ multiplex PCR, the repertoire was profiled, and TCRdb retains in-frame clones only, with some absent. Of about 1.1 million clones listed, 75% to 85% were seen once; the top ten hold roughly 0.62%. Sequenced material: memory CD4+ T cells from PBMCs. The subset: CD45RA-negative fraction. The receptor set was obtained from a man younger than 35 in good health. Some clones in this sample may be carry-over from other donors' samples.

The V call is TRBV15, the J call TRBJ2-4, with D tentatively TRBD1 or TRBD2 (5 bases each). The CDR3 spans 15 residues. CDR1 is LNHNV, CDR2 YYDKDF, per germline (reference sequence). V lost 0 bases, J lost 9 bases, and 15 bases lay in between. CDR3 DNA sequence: TGTGCCACCAGCAGAGATCCCGACTGGGACGGCATTCAGTACTTC. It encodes CATSRDPDWDGIQYF.

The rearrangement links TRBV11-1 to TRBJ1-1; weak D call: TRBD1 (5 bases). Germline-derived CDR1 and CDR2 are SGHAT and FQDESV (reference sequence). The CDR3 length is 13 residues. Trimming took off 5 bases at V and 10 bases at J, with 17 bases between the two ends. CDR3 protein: CASSPRRDSTAFF. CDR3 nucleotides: TGTGCCAGCAGCCCCCGGCGGGACTCTACAGCTTTCTTT.

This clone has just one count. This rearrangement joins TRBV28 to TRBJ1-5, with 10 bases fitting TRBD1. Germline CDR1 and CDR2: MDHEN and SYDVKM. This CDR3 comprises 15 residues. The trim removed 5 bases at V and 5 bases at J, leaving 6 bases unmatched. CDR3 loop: CASSTPGQGHQPQHF. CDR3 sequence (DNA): TGTGCCAGCAGTACTCCGGGACAGGGGCATCAGCCCCAGCATTTT. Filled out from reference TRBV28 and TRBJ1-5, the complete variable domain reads DVKVTQSSRYLVKRTGEKVFLECVQDMDHENMFWYRQDPGLGLRLIYFSYDVKMKEKGDIPEGYSVSREKKERFSLILESASTNQTSMYLCASSTPGQGHQPQHFGDGTRLSIL.

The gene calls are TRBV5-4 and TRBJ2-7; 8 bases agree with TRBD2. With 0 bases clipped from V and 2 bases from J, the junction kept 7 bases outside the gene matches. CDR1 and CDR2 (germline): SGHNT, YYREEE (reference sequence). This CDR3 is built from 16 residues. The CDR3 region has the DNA TGTGCCAGCAGCTTGGACCTAGCGGGTGGAACCTACGAGCAGTACTTC. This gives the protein CASSLDLAGGTYEQYF.

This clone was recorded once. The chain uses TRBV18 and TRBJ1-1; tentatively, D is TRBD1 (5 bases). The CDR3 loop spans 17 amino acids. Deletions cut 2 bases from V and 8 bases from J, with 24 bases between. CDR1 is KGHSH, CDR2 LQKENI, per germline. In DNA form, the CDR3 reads TGTGCCAGCTCACCAAAGAATGCACCTGGGGCCCGTAACGAAGCTTTCTTT. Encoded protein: CASSPKNAPGARNEAFF.

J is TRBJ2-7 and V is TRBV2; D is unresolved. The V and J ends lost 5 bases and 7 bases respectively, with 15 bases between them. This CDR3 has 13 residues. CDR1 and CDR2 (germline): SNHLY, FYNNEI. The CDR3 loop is CASSKELLGEQYF. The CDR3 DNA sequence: TGTGCCAGCAGTAAAGAACTGCTGGGAGAGCAGTACTTC.

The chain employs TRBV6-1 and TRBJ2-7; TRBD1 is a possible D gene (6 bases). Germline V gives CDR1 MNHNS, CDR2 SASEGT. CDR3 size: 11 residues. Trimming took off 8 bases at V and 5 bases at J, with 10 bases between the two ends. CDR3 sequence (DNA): TGTGCCAGCCGGAACAGGGACGAGCAGTACTTC. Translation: CASRNRDEQYF.

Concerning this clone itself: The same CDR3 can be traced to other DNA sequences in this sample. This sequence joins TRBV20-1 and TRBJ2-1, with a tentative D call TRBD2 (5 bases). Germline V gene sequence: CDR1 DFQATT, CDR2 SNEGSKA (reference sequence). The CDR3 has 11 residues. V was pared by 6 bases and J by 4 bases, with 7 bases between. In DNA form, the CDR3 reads TGCAGTGCATTAGCGTACAATGAGCAGTTCTTC. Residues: CSALAYNEQFF.

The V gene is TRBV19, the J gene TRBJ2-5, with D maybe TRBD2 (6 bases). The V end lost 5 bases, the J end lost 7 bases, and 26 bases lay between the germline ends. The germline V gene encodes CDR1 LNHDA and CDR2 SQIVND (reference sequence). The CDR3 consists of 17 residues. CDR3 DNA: TGTGCCAGTAGTCCGGACCTAGGGGAGGCCCCACGGGGGACCCAGTACTTC. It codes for CASSPDLGEAPRGTQYF.